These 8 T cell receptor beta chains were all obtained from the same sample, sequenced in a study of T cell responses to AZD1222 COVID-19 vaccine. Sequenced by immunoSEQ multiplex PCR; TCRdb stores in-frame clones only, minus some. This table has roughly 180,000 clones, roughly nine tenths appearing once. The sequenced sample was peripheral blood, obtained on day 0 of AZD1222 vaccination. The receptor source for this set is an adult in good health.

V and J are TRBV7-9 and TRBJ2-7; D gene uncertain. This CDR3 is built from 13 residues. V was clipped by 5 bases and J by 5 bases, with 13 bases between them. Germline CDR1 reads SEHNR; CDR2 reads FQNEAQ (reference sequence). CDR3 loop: CASSTEAANEQYF. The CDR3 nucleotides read TGTGCCAGCAGCACAGAGGCAGCCAACGAGCAGTACTTC. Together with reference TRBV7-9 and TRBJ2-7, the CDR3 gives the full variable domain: DTGVSQNPRHKITKRGQNVTFRCDPISEHNRLYWYRQTLGQGPEFLTYFQNEAQLEKSRLLSDRFSAERPKGSFSTLEIQRTEQGDSAMYLCASSTEAANEQYFGPGTRLTVT.

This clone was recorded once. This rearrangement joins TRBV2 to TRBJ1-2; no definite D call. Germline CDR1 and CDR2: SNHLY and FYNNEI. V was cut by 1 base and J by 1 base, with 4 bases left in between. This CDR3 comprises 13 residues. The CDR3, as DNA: TGTGCCAGCAGTGAAGTCCGTAACTATGGCTACACCTTC. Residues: CASSEVRNYGYTF.

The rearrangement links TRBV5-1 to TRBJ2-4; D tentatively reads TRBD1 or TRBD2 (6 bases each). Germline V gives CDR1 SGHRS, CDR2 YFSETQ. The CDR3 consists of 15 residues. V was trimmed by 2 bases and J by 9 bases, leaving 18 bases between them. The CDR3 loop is CASSFSVGGFGIQYF. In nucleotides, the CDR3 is TGCGCCAGCAGCTTTTCGGTGGGGGGCTTCGGCATTCAGTACTTC.

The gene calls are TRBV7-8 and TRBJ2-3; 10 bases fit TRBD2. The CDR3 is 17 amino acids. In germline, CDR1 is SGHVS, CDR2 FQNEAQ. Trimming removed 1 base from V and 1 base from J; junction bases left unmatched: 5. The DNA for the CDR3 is TGTGCCAGCAGCTTAGGAGCGGGGGGGCCGGGCACAGATACGCAGTATTTT. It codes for CASSLGAGGPGTDTQYF.

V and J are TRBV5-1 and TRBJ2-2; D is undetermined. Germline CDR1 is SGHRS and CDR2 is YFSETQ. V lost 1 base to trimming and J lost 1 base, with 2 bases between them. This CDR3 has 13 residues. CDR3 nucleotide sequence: TGCGCCAGCAGCTTGAGGAACACCGGGGAGCTGTTTTTT. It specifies CASSLRNTGELFF.

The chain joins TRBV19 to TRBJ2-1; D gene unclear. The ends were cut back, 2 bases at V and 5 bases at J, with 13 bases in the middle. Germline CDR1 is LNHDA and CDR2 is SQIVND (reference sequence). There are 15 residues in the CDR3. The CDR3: CASSINMGYNNEQFF. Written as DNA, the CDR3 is TGTGCCAGTAGTATAAATATGGGGTATAACAATGAGCAGTTCTTC.

CDR3 sequence: CASSRDANSGNTIYF. The CDR3 nucleotides are TGTGCCAGCAGCCGGGACGCAAACTCTGGAAACACCATATATTTT. This rearrangement joins TRBV5-6 to TRBJ1-3; D may be TRBD1 (5 bases). The CDR3 contains 15 residues. Germline V gene sequence: CDR1 SGHDT, CDR2 YYEEEE. Trimming took 4 bases from V and 0 from J, leaving 11 bases between them.

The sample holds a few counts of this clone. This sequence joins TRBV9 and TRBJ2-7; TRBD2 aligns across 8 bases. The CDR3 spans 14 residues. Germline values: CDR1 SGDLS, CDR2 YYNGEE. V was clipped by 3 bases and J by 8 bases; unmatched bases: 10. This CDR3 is CASSAMRGAGKQYF. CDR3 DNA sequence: TGTGCCAGCAGCGCCATGCGGGGGGCGGGCAAGCAGTACTTC. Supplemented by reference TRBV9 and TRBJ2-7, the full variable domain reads DSGVTQTPKHLITATGQRVTLRCSPRSGDLSVYWYQQSLDQGLQFLIQYYNGEERAKGNILERFSAQQFPDLHSELNLSSLELGDSALYFCASSAMRGAGKQYFGPGTRLTVT.